This T cell receptor (beta chain) appears in the sequencing data of a study of cytomegalovirus exposure and HLA in healthy donors. A remark on this clone: The antigen is unknown.

The PCR ran on 60 Vbeta and 13 Jbeta primers. The table came from immunoSEQ multiplex PCR; TCRdb's copy has only in-frame clones and leaves some out. The data show about 130,000 clones, roughly 78% seen once. V shed 5 bases and J 3 bases; nucleotides not matched to a gene: 6. Germline V lookup: CDR1 MNHNS, CDR2 SASEGT. The CDR3 totals 15 residues. Study-level findings and limits: Highly shared sequence variants in one cluster were likely a sequencing artifact.

What was sequenced was PBMCs. The chain uses TRBV6-1 and TRBJ2-3; 9 bases map to TRBD1. The receptor was isolated from a middle-aged man in good health and CMV-seronegative. CDR3 region: CASSLGTGRTDTQYF. CDR3 DNA: TGTGCCAGCAGTCTCGGGACAGGGAGAACAGATACGCAGTATTTT.